This TCR beta chain came from a study of blood T cell repertoires in COVID-19. Across the study: The United States, Italy and Spain supplied acute and convalescent COVID-19 samples. From T cells, B-cell-depleted T cells, or PBMCs came the material, which was cDNA or gDNA.

As originally analysed: From reference gene primer amplification, estimates of nucleated cell counts were derived. Sequencing was performed with immunoSEQ multiplex PCR; in TCRdb, only in-frame clones are kept and a portion is missing. V, J and clone size are those of that table, while D and trimming were read from the DNA. The sample records under 200,000 clones, about 85% being singletons. The CDR3 has 17 residues. The V gene's germline CDR1 is MNHEY and CDR2 SVGEGT. J was trimmed by 4 bases and V by 0 bases; bases with no gene match: 5. The receptor's source is a man aged 55 to 70 who had recovered from COVID-19. The V and J genes are TRBV6-2 or TRBV6-3 and TRBJ2-5, with 13 bases aligning to TRBD2. The sequencing input was peripheral blood. CDR3 sequence reads: CASSYSGTSGEGETQYF. The CDR3 region has the DNA TGTGCCAGCAGTTACTCAGGGACTAGCGGGGAAGGAGAGACCCAGTACTTC.